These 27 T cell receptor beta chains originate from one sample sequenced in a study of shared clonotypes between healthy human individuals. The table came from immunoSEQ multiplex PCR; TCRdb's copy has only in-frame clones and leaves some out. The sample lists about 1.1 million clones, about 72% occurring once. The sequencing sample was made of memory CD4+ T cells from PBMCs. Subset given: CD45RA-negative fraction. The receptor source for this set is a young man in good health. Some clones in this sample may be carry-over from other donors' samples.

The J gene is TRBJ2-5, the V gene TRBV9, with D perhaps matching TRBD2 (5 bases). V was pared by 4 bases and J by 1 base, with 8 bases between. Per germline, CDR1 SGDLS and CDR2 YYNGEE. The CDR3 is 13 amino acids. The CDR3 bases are TGTGCCAGCAGCAGCGGCCCCCAAGAGACCCAGTACTTC. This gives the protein CASSSGPQETQYF.

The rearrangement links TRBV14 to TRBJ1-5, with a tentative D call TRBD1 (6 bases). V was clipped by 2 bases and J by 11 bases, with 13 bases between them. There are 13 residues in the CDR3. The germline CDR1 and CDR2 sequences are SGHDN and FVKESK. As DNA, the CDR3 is TGTGCCAGCAGCCAAAAAGGGGGGGTGGCCCAGCATTTT. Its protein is CASSQKGGVAQHF.

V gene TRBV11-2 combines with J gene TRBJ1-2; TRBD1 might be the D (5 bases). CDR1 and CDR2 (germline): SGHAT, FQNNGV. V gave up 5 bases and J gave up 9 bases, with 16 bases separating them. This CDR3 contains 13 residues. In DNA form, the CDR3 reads TGTGCCAGCAGCCTCCCCGGGACGGGGAGCTACACCTTC. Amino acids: CASSLPGTGSYTF.

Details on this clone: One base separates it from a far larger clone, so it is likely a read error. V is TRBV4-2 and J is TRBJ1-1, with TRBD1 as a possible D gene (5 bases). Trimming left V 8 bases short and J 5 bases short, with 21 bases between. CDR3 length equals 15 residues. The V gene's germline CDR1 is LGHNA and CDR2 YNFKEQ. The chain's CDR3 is CASGLDRAGLTEAFF. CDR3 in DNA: TGTGCCAGCGGCCTAGATCGGGCAGGGTTAACTGAAGCTTTCTTT.

The CDR3 loop reads CASSFLSYSYNEQFF. DNA of the CDR3: TGTGCCAGCAGCTTTCTCTCGTATTCCTACAATGAGCAGTTCTTC. The V gene is TRBV13, the J gene TRBJ2-1; D gene ambiguous. CDR1 is PRHDT and CDR2 is FYEKMQ in the germline V gene (reference sequence). The V gene lost 3 bases and the J gene lost 1 base, with 10 bases spanning the gap. This CDR3 is 15 amino acids long.

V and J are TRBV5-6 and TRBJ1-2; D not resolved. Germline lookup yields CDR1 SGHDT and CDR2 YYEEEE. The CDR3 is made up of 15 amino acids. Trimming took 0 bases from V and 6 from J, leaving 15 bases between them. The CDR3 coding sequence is TGTGCCAGCAGCTTGGAACCAGTAGTTCGAAATGGCTACACCTTC. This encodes CASSLEPVVRNGYTF.

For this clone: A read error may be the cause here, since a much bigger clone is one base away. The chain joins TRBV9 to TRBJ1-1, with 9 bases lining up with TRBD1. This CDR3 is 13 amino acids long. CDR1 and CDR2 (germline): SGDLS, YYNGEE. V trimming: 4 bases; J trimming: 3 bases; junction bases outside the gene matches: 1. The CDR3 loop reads CASSWTGDTEAFF. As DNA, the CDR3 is TGTGCCAGCAGCTGGACAGGGGACACTGAAGCTTTCTTT.

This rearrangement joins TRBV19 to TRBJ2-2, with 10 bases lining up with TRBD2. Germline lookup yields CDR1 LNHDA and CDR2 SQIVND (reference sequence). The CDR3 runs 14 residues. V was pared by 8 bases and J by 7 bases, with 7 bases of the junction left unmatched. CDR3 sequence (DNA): TGTGCCAGTGGGGCTAGCGGGAGTAGCGGGGAGCTGTTTTTT. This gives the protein CASGASGSSGELFF.

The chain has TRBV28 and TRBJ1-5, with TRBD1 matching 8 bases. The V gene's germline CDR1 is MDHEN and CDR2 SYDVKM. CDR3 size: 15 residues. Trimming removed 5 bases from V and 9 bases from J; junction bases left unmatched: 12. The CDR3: CASSPPGQGIGPQHF. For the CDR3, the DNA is TGTGCCAGCAGTCCACCCGGACAGGGTATTGGGCCCCAGCATTTT.

The CDR3 sequence is CAWTSDGRYGYTF. The CDR3 coding sequence is TGTGCCTGGACCTCGGACGGTCGCTATGGCTACACCTTC. The chain has TRBV30 and TRBJ1-2; no reliable D call. The V and J ends lost 4 bases and 4 bases respectively, with 13 bases between them. The germline CDR1 and CDR2 sequences are GTSNPN and SVGIG (reference sequence). CDR3 size: 13 residues.

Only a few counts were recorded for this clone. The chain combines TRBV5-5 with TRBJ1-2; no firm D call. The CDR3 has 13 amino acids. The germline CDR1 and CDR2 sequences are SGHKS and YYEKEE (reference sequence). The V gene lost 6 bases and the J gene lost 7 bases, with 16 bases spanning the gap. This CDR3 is CASTRVRGIGYTF. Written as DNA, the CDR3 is TGTGCCAGCACCCGGGTGAGAGGTATTGGCTACACCTTC.

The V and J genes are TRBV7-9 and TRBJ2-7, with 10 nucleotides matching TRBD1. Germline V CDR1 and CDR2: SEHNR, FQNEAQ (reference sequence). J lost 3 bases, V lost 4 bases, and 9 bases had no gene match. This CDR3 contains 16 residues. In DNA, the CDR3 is TGTGCCAGCAGCTCCGGGACAGGGGCCCTCCTCTACGAGCAGTACTTC. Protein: CASSSGTGALLYEQYF.

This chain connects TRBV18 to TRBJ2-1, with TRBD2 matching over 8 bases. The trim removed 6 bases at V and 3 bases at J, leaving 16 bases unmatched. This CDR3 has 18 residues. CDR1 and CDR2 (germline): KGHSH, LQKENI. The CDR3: CASSPTGIREGGYNEQFF. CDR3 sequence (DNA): TGTGCCAGCTCTCCCACCGGGATACGGGAGGGCGGCTACAATGAGCAGTTCTTC.

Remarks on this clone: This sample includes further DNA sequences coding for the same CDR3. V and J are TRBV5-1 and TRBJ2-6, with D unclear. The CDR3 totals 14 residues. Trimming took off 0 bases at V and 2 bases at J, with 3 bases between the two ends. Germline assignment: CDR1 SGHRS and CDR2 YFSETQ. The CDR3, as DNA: TGCGCCAGCAGCTTGGATCCTGGGGCCAACGTCCTGACTTTC. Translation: CASSLDPGANVLTF. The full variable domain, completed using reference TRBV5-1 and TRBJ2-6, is KAGVTQTPRYLIKTRGQQVTLSCSPISGHRSVSWYQQTPGQGLQFLFEYFSETQRNKGNFPGRFSGRQFSNSRSEMNVSTLELGDSALYLCASSLDPGANVLTFGAGSRLTVL.

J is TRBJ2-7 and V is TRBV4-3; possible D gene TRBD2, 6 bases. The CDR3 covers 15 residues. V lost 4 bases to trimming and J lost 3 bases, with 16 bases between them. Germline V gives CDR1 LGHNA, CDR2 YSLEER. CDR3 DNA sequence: TGCGCCAGCAGCCCGTCGGGGACTGGAGACTACGAGCAGTACTTC. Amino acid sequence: CASSPSGTGDYEQYF.

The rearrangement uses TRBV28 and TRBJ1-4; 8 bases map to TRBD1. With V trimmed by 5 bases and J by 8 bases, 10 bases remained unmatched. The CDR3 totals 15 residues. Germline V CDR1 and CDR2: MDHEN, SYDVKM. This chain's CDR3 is CASSPGQGRNEKLFF. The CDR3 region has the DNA TGTGCCAGCAGTCCTGGACAGGGTCGAAACGAAAAACTGTTTTTT.

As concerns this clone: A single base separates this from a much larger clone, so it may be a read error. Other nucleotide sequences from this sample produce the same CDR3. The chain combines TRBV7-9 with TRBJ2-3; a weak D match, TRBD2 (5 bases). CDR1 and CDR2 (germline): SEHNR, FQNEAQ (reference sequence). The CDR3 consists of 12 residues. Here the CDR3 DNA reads TGCGCCAGCAGCGAGGGTTTGGATACGCAGTATTTT. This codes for CASSEGLDTQYF. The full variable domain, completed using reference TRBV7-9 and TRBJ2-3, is DTGVSQNPRHKITKRGQNVTFRCDPISEHNRLYWYRQTLGQGPEFLTYFQNEAQLEKSRLLSDRFSAERPKGSFSTLEIQRTEQGDSAMYLCASSEGLDTQYFGPGTRLTVL.

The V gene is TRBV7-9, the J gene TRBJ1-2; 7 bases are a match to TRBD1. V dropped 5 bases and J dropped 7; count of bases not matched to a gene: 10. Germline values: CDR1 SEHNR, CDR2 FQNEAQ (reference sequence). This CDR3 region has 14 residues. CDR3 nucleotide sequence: TGTGCCAGCAGCAACGACAGGGATCGGAGTGGCTACACCTTC. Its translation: CASSNDRDRSGYTF.

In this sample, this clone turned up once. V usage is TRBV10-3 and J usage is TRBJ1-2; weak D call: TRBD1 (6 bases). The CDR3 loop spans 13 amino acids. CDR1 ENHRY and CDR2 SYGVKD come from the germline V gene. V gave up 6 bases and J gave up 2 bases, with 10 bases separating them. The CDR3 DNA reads TGTGCCATCAGCAGGGGCGCGAACTATGGCTACACCTTC. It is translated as CAISRGANYGYTF.

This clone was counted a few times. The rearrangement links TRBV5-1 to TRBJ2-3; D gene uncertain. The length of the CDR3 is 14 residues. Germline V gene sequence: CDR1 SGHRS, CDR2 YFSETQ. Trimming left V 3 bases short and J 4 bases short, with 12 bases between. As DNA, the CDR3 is TGCGCCAGCAGCTCCGATTTTAGGGCAGATACGCAGTATTTT. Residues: CASSSDFRADTQYF. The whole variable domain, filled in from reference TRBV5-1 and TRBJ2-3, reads KAGVTQTPRYLIKTRGQQVTLSCSPISGHRSVSWYQQTPGQGLQFLFEYFSETQRNKGNFPGRFSGRQFSNSRSEMNVSTLELGDSALYLCASSSDFRADTQYFGPGTRLTVL.

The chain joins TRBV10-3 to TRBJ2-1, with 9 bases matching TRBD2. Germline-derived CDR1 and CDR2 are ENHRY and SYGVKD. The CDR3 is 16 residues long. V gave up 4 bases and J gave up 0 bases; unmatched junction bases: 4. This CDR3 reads CAISAGLAASYNEQFF. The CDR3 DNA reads TGTGCCATCAGTGCGGGACTAGCAGCCTCCTACAATGAGCAGTTCTTC.

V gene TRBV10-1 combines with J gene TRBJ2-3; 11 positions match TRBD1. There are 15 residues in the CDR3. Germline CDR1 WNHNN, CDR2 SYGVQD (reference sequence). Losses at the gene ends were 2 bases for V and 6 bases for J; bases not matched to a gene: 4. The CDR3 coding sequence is TGCGCCAGCAGTGAGCTTGGACAGGGGGCCGATACGCAGTATTTT. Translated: CASSELGQGADTQYF.

CDR3 sequence (DNA): TGTGCCAGCAGTCCATTGGGGAACTATGGCTACACCTTC. It codes for CASSPLGNYGYTF. The V call is TRBV27, the J call TRBJ1-2; D unresolved. The V gene lost 5 bases and the J gene lost 2 bases, with 9 bases spanning the gap. CDR3 size: 13 residues. Germline CDR1 is MNHEY and CDR2 is SMNVEV (reference sequence).

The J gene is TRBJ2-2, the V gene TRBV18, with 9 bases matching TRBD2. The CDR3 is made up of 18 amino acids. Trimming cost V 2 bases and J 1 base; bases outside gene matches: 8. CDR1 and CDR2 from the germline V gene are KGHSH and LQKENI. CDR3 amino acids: CASSPSSLAGMNTGELFF. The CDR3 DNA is TGTGCCAGCTCACCAAGTTCCCTAGCGGGAATGAACACCGGGGAGCTGTTTTTT.

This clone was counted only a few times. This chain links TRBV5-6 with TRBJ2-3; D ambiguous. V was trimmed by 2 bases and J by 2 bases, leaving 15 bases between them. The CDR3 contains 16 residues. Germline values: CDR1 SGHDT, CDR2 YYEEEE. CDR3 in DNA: TGTGCCAGCAGCTTTCGCGCCATCCTGTCCACAGATACGCAGTATTTT. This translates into CASSFRAILSTDTQYF.

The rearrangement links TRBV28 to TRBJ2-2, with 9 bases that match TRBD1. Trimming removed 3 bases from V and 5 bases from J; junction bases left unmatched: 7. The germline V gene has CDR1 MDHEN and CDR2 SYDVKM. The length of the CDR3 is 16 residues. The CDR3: CASSFTGQGRTGELFF. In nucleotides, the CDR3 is TGTGCCAGCAGTTTTACGGGACAGGGCCGTACCGGGGAGCTGTTTTTT.

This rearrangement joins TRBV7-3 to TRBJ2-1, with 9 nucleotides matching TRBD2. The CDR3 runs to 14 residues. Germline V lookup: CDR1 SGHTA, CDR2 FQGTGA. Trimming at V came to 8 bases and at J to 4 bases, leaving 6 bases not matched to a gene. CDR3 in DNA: TGTGCCAGCGGTTTAGCGGGAGCTTACAATGAGCAGTTCTTC. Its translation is CASGLAGAYNEQFF.